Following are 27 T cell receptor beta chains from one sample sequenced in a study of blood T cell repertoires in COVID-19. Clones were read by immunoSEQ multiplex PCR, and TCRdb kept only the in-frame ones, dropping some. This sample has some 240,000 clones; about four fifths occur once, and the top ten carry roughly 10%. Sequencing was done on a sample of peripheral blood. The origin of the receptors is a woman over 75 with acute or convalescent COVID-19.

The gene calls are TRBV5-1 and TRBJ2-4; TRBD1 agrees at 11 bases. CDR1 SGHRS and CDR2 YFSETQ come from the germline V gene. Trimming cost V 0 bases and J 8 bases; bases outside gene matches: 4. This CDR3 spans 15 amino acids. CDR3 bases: TGCGCCAGCAGCTTGGGGACAGGGGGCTTGGACATTCAGTACTTC. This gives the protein CASSLGTGGLDIQYF.

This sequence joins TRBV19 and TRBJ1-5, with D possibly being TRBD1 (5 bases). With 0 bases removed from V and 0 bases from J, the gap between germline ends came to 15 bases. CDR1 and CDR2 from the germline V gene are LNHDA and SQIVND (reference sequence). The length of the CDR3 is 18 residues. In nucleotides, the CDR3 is TGTGCCAGTAGTATAGATCGAAGGGTCGGGGGTAGCAATCAGCCCCAGCATTTT. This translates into CASSIDRRVGGSNQPQHF. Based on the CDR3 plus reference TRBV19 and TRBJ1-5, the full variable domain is DGGITQSPKYLFRKEGQNVTLSCEQNLNHDAMYWYRQDPGQGLRLIYYSQIVNDFQKGDIAEGYSVSREKKESFPLTVTSAQKNPTAFYLCASSIDRRVGGSNQPQHFGDGTRLSIL.

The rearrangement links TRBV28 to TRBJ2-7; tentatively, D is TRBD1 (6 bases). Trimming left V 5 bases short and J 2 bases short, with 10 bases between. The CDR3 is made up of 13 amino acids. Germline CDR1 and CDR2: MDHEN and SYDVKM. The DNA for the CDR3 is TGTGCCAGCAGTCAGGGGTGGACCTACGAGCAGTACTTC. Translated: CASSQGWTYEQYF.

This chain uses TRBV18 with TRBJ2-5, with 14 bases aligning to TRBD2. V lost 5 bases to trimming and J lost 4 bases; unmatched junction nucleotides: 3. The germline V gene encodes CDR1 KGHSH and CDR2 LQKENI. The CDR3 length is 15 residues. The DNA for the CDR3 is TGTGCCAGCTCATCAGGACTAGCGGGGGGAGAGACCCAGTACTTC. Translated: CASSSGLAGGETQYF.

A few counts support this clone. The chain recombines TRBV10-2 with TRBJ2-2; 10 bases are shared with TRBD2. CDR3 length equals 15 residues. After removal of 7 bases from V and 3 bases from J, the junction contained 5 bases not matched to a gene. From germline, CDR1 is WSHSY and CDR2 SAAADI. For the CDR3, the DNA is TGCGCCAGCACCCCAGCGGGGGGGCACACCGGGGAGCTGTTTTTT. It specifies CASTPAGGHTGELFF.

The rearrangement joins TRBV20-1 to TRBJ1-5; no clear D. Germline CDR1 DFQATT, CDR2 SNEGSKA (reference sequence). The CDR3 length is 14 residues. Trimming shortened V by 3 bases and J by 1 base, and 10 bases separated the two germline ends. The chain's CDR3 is CSASRGTSNQPQHF. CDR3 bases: TGCAGTGCTAGTCGGGGAACAAGCAATCAGCCCCAGCATTTT.

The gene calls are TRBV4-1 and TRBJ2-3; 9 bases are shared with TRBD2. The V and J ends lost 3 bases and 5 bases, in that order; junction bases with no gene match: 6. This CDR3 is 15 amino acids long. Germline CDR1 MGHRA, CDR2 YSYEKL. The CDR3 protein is CASSQGLAGGDTQYF. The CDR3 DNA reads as TGCGCCAGCAGCCAGGGACTAGCCGGAGGAGATACGCAGTATTTT.

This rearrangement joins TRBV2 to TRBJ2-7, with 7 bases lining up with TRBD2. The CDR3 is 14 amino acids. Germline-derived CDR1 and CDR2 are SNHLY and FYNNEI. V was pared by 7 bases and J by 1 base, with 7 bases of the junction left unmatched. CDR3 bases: TGTGCCAGCATCAGACTAGCTGGTTCCTACGAGCAGTACTTC. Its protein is CASIRLAGSYEQYF. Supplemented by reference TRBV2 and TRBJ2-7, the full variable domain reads EPEVTQTPSHQVTQMGQEVILRCVPISNHLYFYWYRQILGQKVEFLVSFYNNEISEKSEIFDDQFSVERPDGSNFTLKIRSTKLEDSAMYFCASIRLAGSYEQYFGPGTRLTVT.

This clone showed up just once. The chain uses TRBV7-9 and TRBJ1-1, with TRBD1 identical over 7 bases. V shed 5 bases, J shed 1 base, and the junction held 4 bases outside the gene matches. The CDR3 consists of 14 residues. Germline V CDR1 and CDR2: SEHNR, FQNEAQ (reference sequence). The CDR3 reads CASSHRGGNTEAFF. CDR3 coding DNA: TGTGCCAGCAGCCACAGGGGAGGGAACACTGAAGCTTTCTTT.

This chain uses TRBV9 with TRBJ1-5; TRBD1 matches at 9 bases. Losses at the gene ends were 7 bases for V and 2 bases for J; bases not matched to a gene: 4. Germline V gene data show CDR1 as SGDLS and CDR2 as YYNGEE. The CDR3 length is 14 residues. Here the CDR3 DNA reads TGTGCCAGCGGACAGGGGAAGGGCAATCAGCCCCAGCATTTT. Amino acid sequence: CASGQGKGNQPQHF.

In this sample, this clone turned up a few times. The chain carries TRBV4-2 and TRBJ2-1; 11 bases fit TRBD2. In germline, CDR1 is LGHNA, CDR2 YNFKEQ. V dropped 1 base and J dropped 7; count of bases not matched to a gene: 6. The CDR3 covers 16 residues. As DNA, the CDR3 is TGTGCCAGCAGCCAAGTAGCGGGGGGGCCGGGGAATGAGCAGTTCTTC. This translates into CASSQVAGGPGNEQFF.

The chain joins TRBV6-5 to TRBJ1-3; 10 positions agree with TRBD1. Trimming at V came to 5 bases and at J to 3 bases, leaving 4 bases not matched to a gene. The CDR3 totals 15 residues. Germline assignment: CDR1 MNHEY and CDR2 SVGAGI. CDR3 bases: TGTGCCAGCAGTCCCGGGACAGGGGTTGGAAACACCATATATTTT. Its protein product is CASSPGTGVGNTIYF.

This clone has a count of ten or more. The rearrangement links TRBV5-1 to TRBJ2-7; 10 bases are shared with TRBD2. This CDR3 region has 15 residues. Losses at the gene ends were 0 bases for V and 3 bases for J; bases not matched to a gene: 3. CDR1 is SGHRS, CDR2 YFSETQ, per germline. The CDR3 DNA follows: TGCGCCAGCAGCTTGGTTGCTAGCGGGGGCTACGAGCAGTACTTC. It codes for CASSLVASGGYEQYF.

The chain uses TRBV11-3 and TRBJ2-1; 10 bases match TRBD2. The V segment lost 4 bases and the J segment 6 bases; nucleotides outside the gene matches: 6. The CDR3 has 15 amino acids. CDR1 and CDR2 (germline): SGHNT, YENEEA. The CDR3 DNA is TGTGCCAGCAGCTCAGCGGGGGGGCCGGCCAATGAGCAGTTCTTC. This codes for CASSSAGGPANEQFF.

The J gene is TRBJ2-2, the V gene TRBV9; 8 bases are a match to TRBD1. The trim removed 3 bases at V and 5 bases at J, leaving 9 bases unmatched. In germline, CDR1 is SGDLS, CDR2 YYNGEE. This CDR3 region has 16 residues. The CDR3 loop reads CASSGRTGGTTGELFF. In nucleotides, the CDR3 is TGTGCCAGCAGCGGAAGAACAGGGGGGACAACCGGGGAGCTGTTTTTT.

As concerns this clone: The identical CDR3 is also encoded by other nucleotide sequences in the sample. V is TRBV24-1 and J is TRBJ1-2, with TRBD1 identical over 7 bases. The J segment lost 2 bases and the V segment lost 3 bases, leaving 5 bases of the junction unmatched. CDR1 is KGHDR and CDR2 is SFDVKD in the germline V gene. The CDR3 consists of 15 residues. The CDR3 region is CATSDTGTANYGYTF. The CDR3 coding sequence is TGTGCCACCAGTGATACCGGGACAGCAAACTATGGCTACACCTTC.

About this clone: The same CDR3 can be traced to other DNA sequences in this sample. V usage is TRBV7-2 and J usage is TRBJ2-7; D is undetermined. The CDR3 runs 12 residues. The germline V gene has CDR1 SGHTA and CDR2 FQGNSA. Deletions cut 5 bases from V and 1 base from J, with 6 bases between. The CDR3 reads CASSLSSYEQYF. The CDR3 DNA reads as TGTGCCAGCAGCCTGAGTTCCTACGAGCAGTACTTC.

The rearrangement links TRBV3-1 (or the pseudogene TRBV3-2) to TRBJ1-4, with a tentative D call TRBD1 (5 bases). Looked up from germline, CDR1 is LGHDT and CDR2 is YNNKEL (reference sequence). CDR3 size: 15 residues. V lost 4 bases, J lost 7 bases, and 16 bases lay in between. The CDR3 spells CASSLSMGGGEKLFF. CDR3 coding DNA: TGTGCCAGCAGCCTCTCCATGGGGGGGGGTGAAAAACTGTTTTTT.

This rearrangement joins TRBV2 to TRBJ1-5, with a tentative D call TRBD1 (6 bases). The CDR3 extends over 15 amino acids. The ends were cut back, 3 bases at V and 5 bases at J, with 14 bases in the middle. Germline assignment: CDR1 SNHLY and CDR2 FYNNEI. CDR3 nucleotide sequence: TGTGCCAGCAGTGACAGGACAGTCAGGCATCAGCCCCAGCATTTT. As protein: CASSDRTVRHQPQHF. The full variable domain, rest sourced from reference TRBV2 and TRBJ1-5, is EPEVTQTPSHQVTQMGQEVILRCVPISNHLYFYWYRQILGQKVEFLVSFYNNEISEKSEIFDDQFSVERPDGSNFTLKIRSTKLEDSAMYFCASSDRTVRHQPQHFGDGTRLSIL.

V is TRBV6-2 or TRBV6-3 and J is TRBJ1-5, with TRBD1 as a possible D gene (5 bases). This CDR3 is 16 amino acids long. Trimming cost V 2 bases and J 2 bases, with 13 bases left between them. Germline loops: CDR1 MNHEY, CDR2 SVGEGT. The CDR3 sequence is CASSYEVGAGNQPQHF. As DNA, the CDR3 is TGTGCCAGCAGTTACGAGGTAGGGGCTGGCAATCAGCCCCAGCATTTT.

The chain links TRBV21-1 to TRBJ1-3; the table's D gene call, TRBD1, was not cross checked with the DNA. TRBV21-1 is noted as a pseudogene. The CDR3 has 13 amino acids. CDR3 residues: CAGDSDSGNTIYF. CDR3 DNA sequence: TGTGCCGGAGACAGCGACTCTGGAAACACCATATATTTT.

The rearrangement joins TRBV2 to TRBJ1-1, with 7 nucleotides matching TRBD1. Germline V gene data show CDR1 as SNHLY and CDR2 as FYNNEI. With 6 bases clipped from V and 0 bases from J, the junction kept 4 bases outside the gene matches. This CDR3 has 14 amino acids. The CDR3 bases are TGTGCCAGCAGCGAGGGACAGTTGAACACTGAAGCTTTCTTT. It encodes CASSEGQLNTEAFF.

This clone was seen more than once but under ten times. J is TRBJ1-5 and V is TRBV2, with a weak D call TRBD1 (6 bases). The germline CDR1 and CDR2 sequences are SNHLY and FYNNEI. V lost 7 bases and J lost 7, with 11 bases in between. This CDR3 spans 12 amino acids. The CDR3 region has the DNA TGTGCCAGCACTGGGGGCGGGCAGCCCCAGCATTTT. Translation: CASTGGGQPQHF.

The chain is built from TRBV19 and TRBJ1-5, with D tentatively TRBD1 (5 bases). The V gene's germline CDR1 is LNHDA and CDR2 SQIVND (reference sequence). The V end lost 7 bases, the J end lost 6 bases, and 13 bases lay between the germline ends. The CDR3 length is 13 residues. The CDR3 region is CASTPGPAQPQHF. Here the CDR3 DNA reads TGTGCCAGTACCCCAGGGCCGGCTCAGCCCCAGCATTTT.

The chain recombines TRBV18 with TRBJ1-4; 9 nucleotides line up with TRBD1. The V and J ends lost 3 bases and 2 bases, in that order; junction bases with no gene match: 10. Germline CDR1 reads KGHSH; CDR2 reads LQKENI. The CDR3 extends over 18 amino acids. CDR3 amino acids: CASSPLDRGRATNEKLFF. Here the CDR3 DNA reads TGTGCCAGCTCACCCCTGGACAGGGGACGGGCGACTAATGAAAAACTGTTTTTT.

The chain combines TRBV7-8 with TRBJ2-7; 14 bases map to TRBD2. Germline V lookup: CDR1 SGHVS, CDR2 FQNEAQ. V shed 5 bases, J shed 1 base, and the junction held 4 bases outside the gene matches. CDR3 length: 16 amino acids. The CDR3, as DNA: TGTGCCAGCAGCGGGGGGACTAGCGGGGGATCCTACGAGCAGTACTTC. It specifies CASSGGTSGGSYEQYF. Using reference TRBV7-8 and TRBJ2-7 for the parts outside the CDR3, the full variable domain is GAGVSQSPRYKVAKRGQDVALRCDPISGHVSLFWYQQALGQGPEFLTYFQNEAQLDKSGLPSDRFFAERPEGSVSTLKIQRTQQEDSAVYLCASSGGTSGGSYEQYFGPGTRLTVT.

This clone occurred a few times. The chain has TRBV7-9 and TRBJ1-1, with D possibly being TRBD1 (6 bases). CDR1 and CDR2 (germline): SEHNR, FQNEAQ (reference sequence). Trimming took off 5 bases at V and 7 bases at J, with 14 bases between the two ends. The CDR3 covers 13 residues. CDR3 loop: CASSLQGQGEAFF. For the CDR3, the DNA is TGTGCCAGCAGCCTCCAGGGGCAGGGTGAAGCTTTCTTT.